Listed here are 17 T cell receptor beta chains from one sample, sequenced in a study of shared clonotypes between healthy human individuals. Clones were read by immunoSEQ multiplex PCR, and TCRdb kept only the in-frame ones, dropping some. The repertoire holds 2 million or so clones, with 90% to 95% as singletons. Sequencing input: naive CD4+ T cells sorted from blood. Subset denoted: CD45RA+ positively selected. Every receptor here comes from a man between 18 and 29 years old in good health.

The chain employs TRBV5-6 and TRBJ2-2; 10 nucleotides align to TRBD2. Unmatched junction bases numbered 1, after V lost 5 bases and J lost 0 bases. Germline-derived CDR1 and CDR2 are SGHDT and YYEEEE. The CDR3 contains 15 residues. CDR3 bases: TGTGCCAGCAGTAGCGGGGGGCCGAACACCGGGGAGCTGTTTTTT. It specifies CASSSGGPNTGELFF.

The V and J genes are TRBV18 and TRBJ1-5; D perhaps matches TRBD1 (5 bases). Germline CDR1 reads KGHSH; CDR2 reads LQKENI. V gave up 5 bases and J gave up 4 bases, with 9 bases separating them. The CDR3 is 13 residues long. The CDR3: CASSLGENQPQHF. For the CDR3, the DNA is TGTGCCAGCTCATTAGGGGAAAATCAGCCCCAGCATTTT.

The chain is built from TRBV2 and TRBJ2-2; the D is unclear. Trimming took off 3 bases at V and 0 bases at J, with 5 bases between the two ends. The CDR3 consists of 14 residues. In germline, CDR1 is SNHLY, CDR2 FYNNEI. The CDR3 DNA is TGTGCCAGCAGTGATAAACCGAACACCGGGGAGCTGTTTTTT. Protein product: CASSDKPNTGELFF.

Only one count was recorded for this clone. The rearrangement links TRBV11-2 to TRBJ1-2; TRBD1 might be the D (5 bases). Germline V gives CDR1 SGHAT, CDR2 FQNNGV. V was shortened by 1 base and J by 4 bases, with 13 bases between the two germline ends. The CDR3 is made up of 15 amino acids. For the CDR3, the DNA is TGTGCCAGCAGCTTAGGGGACGCTAGGAGCTATGGCTACACCTTC. This translates into CASSLGDARSYGYTF.

This rearrangement joins TRBV5-5 to TRBJ2-5, with D perhaps matching TRBD1 or TRBD2 (5 bases each). Trimming cost V 4 bases and J 0 bases, with 10 bases left between them. Germline CDR1 and CDR2: SGHKS and YYEKEE (reference sequence). The CDR3 totals 14 residues. The CDR3 loop reads CASSPGRNQETQYF. The CDR3 bases are TGTGCCAGCAGCCCGGGACGGAACCAAGAGACCCAGTACTTC. Full variable domain (rest looked up from reference TRBV5-5 and TRBJ2-5): DAGVTQSPTHLIKTRGQQVTLRCSPISGHKSVSWYQQVLGQGPQFIFQYYEKEERGRGNFPDRFSARQFPNYSSELNVNALLLGDSALYLCASSPGRNQETQYFGPGTRLLVL.

This clone occurred a few times. CDR3 bases: TGTGCCTGGGGGGTTGACAGGGGTTATACTGAAGCTTTCTTT. Translation gives CAWGVDRGYTEAFF. The chain has TRBV30 and TRBJ1-1, with TRBD1 matching 8 bases. The CDR3 totals 14 residues. Germline V gives CDR1 GTSNPN, CDR2 SVGIG (reference sequence). J lost 5 bases, V lost 5 bases, and 10 bases had no gene match.

The chain uses TRBV29-1 and TRBJ2-5, with D tentatively TRBD1 or TRBD2 (6 bases each). Germline V lookup: CDR1 SQVTM, CDR2 ANQGSEA. This CDR3 region has 14 residues. Trimming removed 2 bases at V and 4 bases at J, with 14 bases between. Written as DNA, the CDR3 is TGCAGCGTTGAATGGGGGGTAGGGGGAGAGACCCAGTACTTC. Protein sequence: CSVEWGVGGETQYF.

The chain is built from TRBV7-9 and TRBJ1-1; possible D gene TRBD1, 5 bases. This CDR3 comprises 15 residues. From germline, CDR1 is SEHNR and CDR2 FQNEAQ (reference sequence). Deletions cut 1 base from V and 2 bases from J, with 11 bases between. In DNA form, the CDR3 reads TGTGCCAGCAGCTTAGGTGGGGCAGTAAACACTGAAGCTTTCTTT. Amino acid sequence: CASSLGGAVNTEAFF.

V gene TRBV5-4 combines with J gene TRBJ2-7; 10 positions match TRBD2. This CDR3 comprises 15 residues. V gave up 4 bases and J gave up 0 bases; unmatched junction bases: 4. Germline CDR1 SGHNT, CDR2 YYREEE (reference sequence). This CDR3 reads CASSQGLADSYEQYF. CDR3 nucleotide sequence: TGTGCCAGCAGCCAAGGACTAGCGGACTCCTACGAGCAGTACTTC.

This clone was counted a single time. The rearrangement uses TRBV30 and TRBJ2-3, with D possibly matching TRBD2 (6 bases). With 0 bases removed from V and 6 bases from J, the gap between germline ends came to 10 bases. The CDR3 loop spans 13 amino acids. The V gene's germline CDR1 is GTSNPN and CDR2 SVGIG (reference sequence). The CDR3 coding sequence is TGTGCCTGGAGTGTAACTAGCCGCGATACGCAGTATTTT. This translates into CAWSVTSRDTQYF.

The rearrangement uses TRBV29-1 and TRBJ1-2, with 10 bases lining up with TRBD1. Per the germline V gene, CDR1 is SQVTM and CDR2 is ANQGSEA. The CDR3 totals 18 residues. The ends lost 4 bases at V and 2 bases at J; junction bases unmatched: 16. The CDR3 sequence: CSVVRPRTGGGLNYGYTF. DNA of the CDR3: TGCAGCGTTGTGCGCCCCAGGACAGGGGGTGGTCTAAACTATGGCTACACCTTC.

The chain couples TRBV5-1 to TRBJ1-4, with 7 nucleotides matching TRBD1. This CDR3 comprises 14 residues. The V gene end was trimmed by 7 bases and the J gene end by 4 bases; junction bases not matched to a gene: 7. Looked up from germline, CDR1 is SGHRS and CDR2 is YFSETQ. The CDR3 protein is CASGQGQLNEKLFF. For the CDR3, the DNA is TGCGCCAGCGGGCAGGGACAGCTTAATGAAAAACTGTTTTTT.

This sequence joins TRBV4-3 and TRBJ2-2; 11 positions agree with TRBD1. V gave up 4 bases and J gave up 2 bases; unmatched junction bases: 21. CDR3 length equals 22 residues. Germline assignment: CDR1 LGHNA and CDR2 YSLEER. Here the CDR3 DNA reads TGCGCCAGCAGCCCCAAAAAGGACAGGGGGCGGTCGGTATCAAAAAACACCGGGGAGCTGTTTTTT. It is translated as CASSPKKDRGRSVSKNTGELFF.

J is TRBJ1-1 and V is TRBV6-1; maybe TRBD1 (6 bases). V lost 4 bases, J lost 5 bases, and 14 bases lay in between. Germline CDR1 is MNHNS and CDR2 is SASEGT. The length of the CDR3 is 14 residues. CDR3 in DNA: TGTGCCAGCAGTGCCTCCGACAGGATAACTGAAGCTTTCTTT. Encoded protein: CASSASDRITEAFF.

V gene TRBV18 combines with J gene TRBJ2-7; 12 bases map to TRBD2. Germline lookup yields CDR1 KGHSH and CDR2 LQKENI. The V gene end was trimmed by 4 bases and the J gene end by 0 bases; junction bases not matched to a gene: 10. The CDR3 has 18 amino acids. The chain's CDR3 is CASSLLAGGPSSSYEQYF. CDR3 in DNA: TGTGCCAGCTCACTCCTAGCGGGAGGGCCCTCAAGCTCCTACGAGCAGTACTTC.

In regard to this clone: The sample holds other DNA sequences that translate to the same CDR3. The chain is built from TRBV18 and TRBJ2-3; no firm D call. This CDR3 is built from 12 residues. Germline-derived CDR1 and CDR2 are KGHSH and LQKENI. The V gene lost 2 bases and the J gene lost 2 bases, with 2 bases spanning the gap. The CDR3 loop is CASSPSTDTQYF. The CDR3, as DNA: TGTGCCAGCTCACCATCCACAGATACGCAGTATTTT.

The J gene is TRBJ1-1, the V gene TRBV13; the D is unclear. The CDR3 totals 16 residues. The V gene's germline CDR1 is PRHDT and CDR2 FYEKMQ (reference sequence). V lost 1 base and J 2 bases, leaving 14 bases between the germline ends. Here the CDR3 DNA reads TGTGCCAGCAGCTTAGAGTCACTCGCCTTCAACACTGAAGCTTTCTTT. Translation: CASSLESLAFNTEAFF.